The sequence of this T cell receptor beta chain was determined in a study of cytomegalovirus exposure and HLA in healthy donors. Study information: Of the donors genotyped, about 410 in all, 75% to 85% fell in the Caucasian-associated ancestry cluster.

Researchers ran the PCR with 60 Vbeta and 13 Jbeta primers. Sequenced by immunoSEQ multiplex PCR; TCRdb stores in-frame clones only, minus some. The data contain some 170,000 clones, roughly 65% of them seen just once; the ten biggest clones take up approximately 5%. Healthy donors of bone marrow made up the group. This clone has just one count. CDR3 length: 14 residues. V was cut by 5 bases and J by 4 bases, with 14 bases left in between. CDR1 is MDHEN, CDR2 SYDVKM, per germline. The sequenced sample was PBMCs. The sequence came from a man younger than 35 in good health and CMV-seropositive. The V and J genes are TRBV28 and TRBJ1-1, with a possible D match to TRBD1 (6 bases). Written as DNA, the CDR3 is TGTGCCAGCAGTCCGCGACAGGAGGTCACTGAAGCTTTCTTT. Translating it yields CASSPRQEVTEAFF.